A single TCR beta chain is shown here with its context. Its target is unknown. The CDR3 covers 14 residues. The V and J ends lost 1 base and 7 bases respectively, with 10 bases between them. From the 5' RACE reads, TCRdb called clonotypes with MiXCR, one entry per CDR3 protein. The repertoire has over 600,000 distinct CDR3 sequences, around 20% of them found once; the top ten carry 4.3%. This sample was taken from a study of identical twins. Study results and caveats: A lower insertion count was a feature of abundant cord blood beta clonotypes, with no such feature in memory repertoires.

The data were also submitted as part of a second study, on T cells expressing NK-cell markers. From that second work: Within several experiments, an anti-gamma-delta TCR antibody kept the sorting limited to alpha-beta TCR T cells.

This TCR was recovered from a woman younger than 30 in good health. The sequenced sample consisted of PBMCs. The chain uses TRBV12-3 or TRBV12-4 and TRBJ2-2, with unresolved D. CDR3 nucleotide sequence: TGTGCCAGCAGTTTAGGCCGAGGTAACGGGGAGCTGTTTTTT. Its translation: CASSLGRGNGELFF.